The following is a TCR beta chain sequence with its context. Authors' processing steps: Counts of nucleated cells, estimated from reference gene primer amplification, were obtained. Clones were sequenced by immunoSEQ multiplex PCR, and TCRdb holds only the in-frame ones, with some missing. That table gives V, J and clone size, and the DNA gave D and trimming. The sample has 300,000 or so clones, 80% to 90% seen once. This specimen belongs to a study of blood T cell repertoires in COVID-19. The wider study: COVID-19 samples from acute and convalescent phases originated in the United States, Italy and Spain.

The sequence was obtained from a woman between 50 and 59 years old with acute or convalescent COVID-19. Sequenced material: peripheral blood.

The CDR3 DNA reads TGCAGCGTTGGTACAGGGGCGACTAGCACAGATACGCAGTATTTT. Translated: CSVGTGATSTDTQYF. V gene TRBV29-1 combines with J gene TRBJ2-3; the match to TRBD1 covers 7 bases. Germline CDR1 is SQVTM and CDR2 is ANQGSEA. Trimming took 4 bases from V and 0 from J; bases not matched to a gene: 7. The CDR3 contains 15 residues.